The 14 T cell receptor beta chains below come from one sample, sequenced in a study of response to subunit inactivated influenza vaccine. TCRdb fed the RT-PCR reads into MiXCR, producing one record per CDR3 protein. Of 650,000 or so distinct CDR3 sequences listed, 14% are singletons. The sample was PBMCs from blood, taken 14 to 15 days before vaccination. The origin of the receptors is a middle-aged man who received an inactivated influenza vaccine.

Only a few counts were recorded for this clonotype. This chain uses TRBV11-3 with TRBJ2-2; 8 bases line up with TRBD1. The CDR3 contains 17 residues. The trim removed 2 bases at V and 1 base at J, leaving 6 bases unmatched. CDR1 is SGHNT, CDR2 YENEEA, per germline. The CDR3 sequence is CASSLPSTGGNTGELFF. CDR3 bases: TGTGCCAGCAGCTTACCTTCCACAGGGGGGAACACCGGGGAGCTGTTTTTT.

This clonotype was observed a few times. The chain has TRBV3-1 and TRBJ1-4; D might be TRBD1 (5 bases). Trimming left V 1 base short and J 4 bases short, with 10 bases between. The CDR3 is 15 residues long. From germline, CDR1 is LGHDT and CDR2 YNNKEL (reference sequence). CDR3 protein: CASSQVFRVNEKLFF. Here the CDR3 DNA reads TGTGCCAGCAGCCAAGTATTCAGGGTTAATGAAAAACTGTTTTTT.

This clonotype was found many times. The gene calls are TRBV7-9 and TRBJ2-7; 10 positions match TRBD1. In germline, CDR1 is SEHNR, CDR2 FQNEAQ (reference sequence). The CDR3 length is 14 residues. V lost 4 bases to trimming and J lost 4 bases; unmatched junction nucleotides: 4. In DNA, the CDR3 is TGTGCCAGCAGCTCCGGGACAGGGGTTTACGAGCAGTACTTC. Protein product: CASSSGTGVYEQYF.

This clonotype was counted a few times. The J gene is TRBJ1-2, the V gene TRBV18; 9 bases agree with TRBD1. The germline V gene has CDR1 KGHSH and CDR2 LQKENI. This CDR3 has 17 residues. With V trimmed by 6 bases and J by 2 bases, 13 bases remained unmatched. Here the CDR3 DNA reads TGTGCCAGCTCCCTTAACCCATGGACAGGGGAAAACTATGGCTACACCTTC. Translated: CASSLNPWTGENYGYTF.

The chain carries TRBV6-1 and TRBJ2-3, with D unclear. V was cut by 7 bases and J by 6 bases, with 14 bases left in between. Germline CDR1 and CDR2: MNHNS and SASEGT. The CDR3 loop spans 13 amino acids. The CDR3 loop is CASKESHYDTQYF. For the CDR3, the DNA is TGTGCCAGCAAGGAAAGTCATTACGATACGCAGTATTTT.

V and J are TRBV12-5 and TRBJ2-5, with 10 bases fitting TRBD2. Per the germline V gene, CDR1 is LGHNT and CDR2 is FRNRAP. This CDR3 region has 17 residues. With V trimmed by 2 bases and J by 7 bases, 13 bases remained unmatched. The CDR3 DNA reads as TGTGCTAGTGGTTTGACTAGCGGGACCGCATTCGACGGGACCCAGTACTTC. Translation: CASGLTSGTAFDGTQYF. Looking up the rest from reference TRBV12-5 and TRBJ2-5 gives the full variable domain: DARVTQTPRHKVTEMGQEVTMRCQPILGHNTVFWYRQTMMQGLELLAYFRNRAPLDDSGMPKDRFSAEMPDATLATLKIQPSEPRDSAVYFCASGLTSGTAFDGTQYFGPGTRLLVL.

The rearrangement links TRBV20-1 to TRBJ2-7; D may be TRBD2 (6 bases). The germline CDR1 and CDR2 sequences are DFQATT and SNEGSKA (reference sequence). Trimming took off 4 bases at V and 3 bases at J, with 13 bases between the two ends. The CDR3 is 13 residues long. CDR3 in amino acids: CSAKPGELYEQYF. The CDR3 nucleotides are TGCAGTGCTAAGCCGGGAGAGCTCTACGAGCAGTACTTC.

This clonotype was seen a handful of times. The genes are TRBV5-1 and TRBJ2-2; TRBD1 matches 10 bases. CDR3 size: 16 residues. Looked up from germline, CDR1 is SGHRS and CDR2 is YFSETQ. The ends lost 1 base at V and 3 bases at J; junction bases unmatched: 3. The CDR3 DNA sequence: TGCGCCAGCAGCTTGCTTGGGACAGGGGACACCGGGGAGCTGTTTTTT. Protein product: CASSLLGTGDTGELFF.

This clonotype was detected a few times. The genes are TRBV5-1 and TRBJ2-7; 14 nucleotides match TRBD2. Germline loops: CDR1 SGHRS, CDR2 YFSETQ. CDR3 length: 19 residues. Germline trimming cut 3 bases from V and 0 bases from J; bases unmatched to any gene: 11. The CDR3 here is CASSSGSGTSGGISYEQYF. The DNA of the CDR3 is TGCGCCAGCAGCTCCGGATCCGGGACTAGCGGGGGTATCTCCTACGAGCAGTACTTC.

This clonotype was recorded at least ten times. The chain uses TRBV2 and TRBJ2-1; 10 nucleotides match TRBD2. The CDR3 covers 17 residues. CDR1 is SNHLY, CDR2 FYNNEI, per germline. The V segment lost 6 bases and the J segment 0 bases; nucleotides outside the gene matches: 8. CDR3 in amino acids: CASRPLAGVSSYNEQFF. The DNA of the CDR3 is TGTGCCAGCAGACCTCTAGCGGGAGTAAGCTCCTACAATGAGCAGTTCTTC.

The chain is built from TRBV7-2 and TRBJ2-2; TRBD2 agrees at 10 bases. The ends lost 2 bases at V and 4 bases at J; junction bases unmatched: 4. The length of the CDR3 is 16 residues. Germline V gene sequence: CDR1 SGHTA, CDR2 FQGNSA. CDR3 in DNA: TGTGCCAGCAGCTTACCAGCGGGAGGGCCCACCGGGGAGCTGTTTTTT. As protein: CASSLPAGGPTGELFF.

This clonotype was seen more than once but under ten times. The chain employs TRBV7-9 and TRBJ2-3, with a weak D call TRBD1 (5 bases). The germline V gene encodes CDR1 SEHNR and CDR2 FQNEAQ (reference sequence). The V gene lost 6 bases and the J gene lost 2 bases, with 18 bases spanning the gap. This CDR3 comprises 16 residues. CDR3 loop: CASRTRGAGNTDTQYF. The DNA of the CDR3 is TGTGCCAGCAGGACCCGCGGCGCAGGGAACACAGATACGCAGTATTTT. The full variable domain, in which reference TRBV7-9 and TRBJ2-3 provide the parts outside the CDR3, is DTGVSQNPRHKITKRGQNVTFRCDPISEHNRLYWYRQTLGQGPEFLTYFQNEAQLEKSRLLSDRFSAERPKGSFSTLEIQRTEQGDSAMYLCASRTRGAGNTDTQYFGPGTRLTVL.

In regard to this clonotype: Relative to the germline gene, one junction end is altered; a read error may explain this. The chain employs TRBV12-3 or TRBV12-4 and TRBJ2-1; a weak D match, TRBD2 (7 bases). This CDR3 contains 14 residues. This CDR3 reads CASTLGGAYNEQFF. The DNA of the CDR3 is TGTGCCAGCACTTTAGGGGGGGCCTACAATGAGCAGTTCTTC.

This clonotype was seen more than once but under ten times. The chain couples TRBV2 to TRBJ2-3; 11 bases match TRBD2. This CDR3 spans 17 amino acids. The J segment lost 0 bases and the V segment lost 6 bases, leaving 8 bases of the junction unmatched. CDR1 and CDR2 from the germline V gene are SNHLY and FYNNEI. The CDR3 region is CASSTSGGPRSTDTQYF. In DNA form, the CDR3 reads TGTGCCAGCAGCACTAGCGGGGGTCCACGGAGCACAGATACGCAGTATTTT.